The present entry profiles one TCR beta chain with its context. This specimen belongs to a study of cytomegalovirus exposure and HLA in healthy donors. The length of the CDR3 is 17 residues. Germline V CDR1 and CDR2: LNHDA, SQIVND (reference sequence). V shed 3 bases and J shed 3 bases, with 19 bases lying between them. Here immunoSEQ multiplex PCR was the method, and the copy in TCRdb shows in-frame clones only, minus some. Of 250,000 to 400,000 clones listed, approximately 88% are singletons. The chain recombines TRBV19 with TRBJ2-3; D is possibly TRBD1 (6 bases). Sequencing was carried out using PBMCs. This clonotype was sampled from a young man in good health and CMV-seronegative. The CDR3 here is CASSILTGGRRTDTQYF. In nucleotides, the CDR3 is TGTGCCAGTAGTATTCTGACAGGTGGACGGCGGACAGATACGCAGTATTTT.